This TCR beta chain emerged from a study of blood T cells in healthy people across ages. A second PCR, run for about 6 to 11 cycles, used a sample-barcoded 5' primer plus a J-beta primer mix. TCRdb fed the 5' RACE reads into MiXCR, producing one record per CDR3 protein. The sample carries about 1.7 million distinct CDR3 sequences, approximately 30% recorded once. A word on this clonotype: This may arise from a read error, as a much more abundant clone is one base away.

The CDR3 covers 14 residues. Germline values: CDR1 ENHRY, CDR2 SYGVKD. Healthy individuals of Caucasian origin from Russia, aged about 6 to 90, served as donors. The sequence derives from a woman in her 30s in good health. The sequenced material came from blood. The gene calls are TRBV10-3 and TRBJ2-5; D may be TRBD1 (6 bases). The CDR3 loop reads CAISDDRLQDTQYF. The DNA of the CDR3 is TGTGCCATCAGTGATGACAGGCTACAAGACACCCAGTACTTC.